The next 7 T cell receptor beta chains were all read from a single sample in a study of vaccination and CD4 T cells after COVID-19. Stated treatment: roughly ten-day PBMC culture with coronavirus spike peptide pools or control peptides (ViraFEST assay). Scientists ran DNA taken from cultured CD4+ T cells through the Oncomine TCR Beta short-read assay for sequencing. TCRdb reprocessed the PCR reads with MiXCR, giving one entry per CDR3 protein. The data show around 18,000 distinct CDR3 sequences, around 50% seen once. The antigens for these receptors are not known. This specimen consisted of CD4+ T cells from blood, cultured in vitro, obtained before SARS-CoV-2 vaccination. The origin of the receptors is a human donor who had recovered from COVID-19.

The J gene is TRBJ1-5, the V gene TRBV19; 10 bases map to TRBD1. This CDR3 region has 16 residues. The germline gives CDR1 LNHDA, CDR2 SQIVND (reference sequence). V trimming: 5 bases; J trimming: 6 bases; junction bases outside the gene matches: 10. The CDR3 DNA follows: TGTGCCAGTAGTGAAGGACAGGGGGTCATGGGTCAGCCCCAGCATTTT. This encodes CASSEGQGVMGQPQHF.

The J gene is TRBJ1-1, the V gene TRBV10-1; D uncertain. Trimming cost V 5 bases and J 1 base, with 11 bases left between them. CDR1 is WNHNN, CDR2 SYGVQD, per germline (reference sequence). This CDR3 is 14 amino acids long. As DNA, the CDR3 is TGCGCCAGCAGTCCGACACCCAGGAACACTGAAGCTTTCTTT. Translation gives CASSPTPRNTEAFF.

The chain has TRBV28 and TRBJ2-2; either TRBD1 or TRBD2 may supply D (5 bases each). CDR3 length equals 17 residues. Germline V gives CDR1 MDHEN, CDR2 SYDVKM. The V end lost 9 bases, the J end lost 2 bases, and 22 bases lay between the germline ends. The CDR3 here is CASLTQPGRGNTGELFF. The CDR3 DNA is TGTGCCAGTCTCACCCAGCCGGGACGAGGAAACACCGGGGAGCTGTTTTTT.

The chain carries TRBV5-6 and TRBJ2-2, with TRBD2 matching over 8 bases. Germline V gives CDR1 SGHDT, CDR2 YYEEEE. V was clipped by 4 bases and J by 0 bases; unmatched bases: 8. CDR3 length: 17 amino acids. CDR3 sequence reads: CASSHRRGGANTGELFF. The CDR3 DNA sequence: TGTGCCAGCAGCCATCGTCGGGGGGGCGCGAACACCGGGGAGCTGTTTTTT.

The chain couples TRBV20-1 to TRBJ2-3, with 9 bases lining up with TRBD1. The CDR3 consists of 16 residues. V dropped 6 bases and J dropped 5; count of bases not matched to a gene: 15. The germline CDR1 and CDR2 sequences are DFQATT and SNEGSKA (reference sequence). The CDR3, as DNA: TGCAGTGCCCTTGGCCTAGGACAGGGGACGGAAGATACGCAGTATTTT. Encoded protein: CSALGLGQGTEDTQYF.

The chain has TRBV18 and TRBJ2-2; D not resolved. The CDR3 runs 14 residues. Germline assignment: CDR1 KGHSH and CDR2 LQKENI. The V and J ends lost 0 bases and 1 base respectively, with 3 bases between them. The CDR3 loop is CASSPPGNTGELFF. In DNA, the CDR3 is TGTGCCAGCTCACCACCAGGGAACACCGGGGAGCTGTTTTTT.

This clonotype was seen only a few times. The gene calls are TRBV20-1 and TRBJ2-3, with D maybe TRBD1 (6 bases). V lost 6 bases and J 4 bases, leaving 14 bases between the germline ends. The germline V gene has CDR1 DFQATT and CDR2 SNEGSKA (reference sequence). The CDR3 has 13 amino acids. CDR3 nucleotides: TGCAGTGCGCCTACAGGGTTTGCAGATACGCAGTATTTT. The encoded protein is CSAPTGFADTQYF.